Following are 28 T cell receptor beta chains from one sample sequenced in a study of cytomegalovirus exposure and HLA in healthy donors. PCR involved 60 Vbeta and 13 Jbeta primers. Profiled with immunoSEQ multiplex PCR; TCRdb holds only in-frame clones, not every one. The sample yields around 140,000 clones, 75% to 80% seen once. The sequenced material came from PBMCs. The source of these receptors is a woman in her fifties or sixties in good health and CMV-seronegative.

The CDR3 DNA sequence: TGTGCCAGCAGCTTGCTAGCGGGAGCTAATGAGCAGTTCTTC. Its translation is CASSLLAGANEQFF. V and J are TRBV7-9 and TRBJ2-1; 10 bases are a match to TRBD2. The germline V gene encodes CDR1 SEHNR and CDR2 FQNEAQ (reference sequence). The CDR3 contains 14 residues. The V segment lost 3 bases and the J segment 7 bases; nucleotides outside the gene matches: 3. The full variable domain, with the rest looked up from reference TRBV7-9 and TRBJ2-1, is DTGVSQNPRHKITKRGQNVTFRCDPISEHNRLYWYRQTLGQGPEFLTYFQNEAQLEKSRLLSDRFSAERPKGSFSTLEIQRTEQGDSAMYLCASSLLAGANEQFFGPGTRLTVL.

The V gene is TRBV25-1, the J gene TRBJ1-1; D is unresolved. V was cut by 1 base and J by 5 bases, with 8 bases left in between. Germline V gives CDR1 MGHDK, CDR2 SYGVNS. This CDR3 has 13 amino acids. The CDR3 sequence: CASSESYSTEAFF. CDR3 nucleotide sequence: TGTGCCAGCAGTGAATCCTATAGTACTGAAGCTTTCTTT. Complete variable domain (other parts from reference TRBV25-1 and TRBJ1-1): EADIYQTPRYLVIGTGKKITLECSQTMGHDKMYWYQQDPGMELHLIHYSYGVNSTEKGDLSSESTVSRIRTEHFPLTLESARPSHTSQYLCASSESYSTEAFFGQGTRLTVV.

This clone was seen only once. J is TRBJ1-2 and V is TRBV9; TRBD1 matches 8 bases. The V and J ends lost 1 base and 7 bases, in that order; junction bases with no gene match: 12. CDR1 and CDR2 from the germline V gene are SGDLS and YYNGEE. This CDR3 has 16 residues. The CDR3 protein is CASSVSSQGAYFGYTF. The CDR3 coding sequence is TGTGCCAGCAGCGTATCGTCGCAGGGGGCTTATTTTGGCTACACCTTC.

The CDR3 here is CASSLVRTGELFF. DNA of the CDR3: TGTGCCAGCAGCTTAGTCAGAACCGGGGAGCTGTTTTTT. This chain links TRBV11-3 with TRBJ2-2; D gene ambiguous. V shed 1 base and J shed 5 bases, with 5 bases lying between them. CDR1 and CDR2 (germline): SGHNT, YENEEA. The CDR3 runs to 13 residues.

The CDR3 DNA follows: TGTGCCAGCAGCTTAAACCCATACGGGACTGAAGCTTTCTTT. This translates into CASSLNPYGTEAFF. The chain has TRBV7-3 and TRBJ1-1; D gene unclear. The germline V and J ends were trimmed by 1 base and 5 bases, with 11 bases remaining between them. The CDR3 totals 14 residues. Germline CDR1 and CDR2: SGHTA and FQGTGA.

The chain joins TRBV5-1 to TRBJ1-1; no firm D call. Germline loops: CDR1 SGHRS, CDR2 YFSETQ. V shed 1 base and J shed 8 bases, with 15 bases lying between them. The CDR3 length is 14 residues. CDR3 nucleotides: TGCGCCAGCAGCTTGCATCGGCAGGCCGGCGAAGCTTTCTTT. Protein sequence: CASSLHRQAGEAFF.

The chain couples TRBV7-8 to TRBJ1-6, with TRBD1 matching over 8 bases. Unmatched junction bases numbered 9, after V lost 7 bases and J lost 10 bases. From germline, CDR1 is SGHVS and CDR2 FQNEAQ. This CDR3 is built from 14 residues. The CDR3 sequence is CASTKDRAGSPLHF. The CDR3 coding sequence is TGTGCCAGCACTAAGGACAGGGCGGGCTCACCCCTCCACTTT.

The chain uses TRBV27 and TRBJ2-2; D remains unclear. In germline, CDR1 is MNHEY, CDR2 SMNVEV (reference sequence). The CDR3 consists of 14 residues. V dropped 3 bases and J dropped 1 base, with 6 bases sitting between them. CDR3 sequence reads: CASSLRENTGELFF. CDR3 coding DNA: TGTGCCAGCAGTTTGCGAGAGAACACCGGGGAGCTGTTTTTT.

This clone turned up a few times. The CDR3 DNA is TGTGCCAGCAGTAGGAGGTGGGGTGGAGAAAAACTGTTTTTT. Translation gives CASSRRWGGEKLFF. This chain links TRBV6-1 with TRBJ1-4; D is ambiguous. Germline V gene data show CDR1 as MNHNS and CDR2 as SASEGT. The V end lost 5 bases, the J end lost 8 bases, and 15 bases lay between the germline ends. This CDR3 has 14 residues.

The CDR3 DNA reads TGTGCCAGCTCCGCCCTCCAGGCGCGGGATCAGCCCCAGCATTTT. Amino acids: CASSALQARDQPQHF. V and J are TRBV18 and TRBJ1-5, with D hard to call. In germline, CDR1 is KGHSH, CDR2 LQKENI. The CDR3 length is 15 residues. Trimming stripped 6 bases from V and 5 bases from J, with 17 bases between.

The V gene is TRBV5-1, the J gene TRBJ2-2; 7 bases align to TRBD1. J gave up 5 bases and V 3 bases, and 7 bases lay outside the gene matches. CDR1 is SGHRS, CDR2 YFSETQ, per germline. The CDR3 is 15 amino acids. CDR3 amino acids: CASSSYDRDTGELFF. In DNA form, the CDR3 reads TGCGCCAGCAGCTCATATGACAGGGATACCGGGGAGCTGTTTTTT.

V is TRBV7-9 and J is TRBJ2-7; 9 positions agree with TRBD1. The trim removed 3 bases at V and 3 bases at J, leaving 18 bases unmatched. This CDR3 spans 19 amino acids. The germline V gene has CDR1 SEHNR and CDR2 FQNEAQ (reference sequence). The CDR3 loop is CASSFPSRGRQGVYYEQYF. The DNA of the CDR3 is TGTGCCAGCAGCTTCCCTAGTCGCGGGAGACAGGGGGTCTACTACGAGCAGTACTTC.

This sequence joins TRBV28 and TRBJ2-1, with D possibly TRBD2 on 6 matching bases. Germline lookup yields CDR1 MDHEN and CDR2 SYDVKM. Trimming cost V 6 bases and J 5 bases, with 17 bases left between them. The CDR3 is 15 residues long. The CDR3 reads CASSIDPGLHNEQFF. The CDR3 DNA is TGTGCCAGCAGCATAGATCCGGGACTGCACAATGAGCAGTTCTTC.

This clone has only a few counts. V usage is TRBV19 and J usage is TRBJ1-3, with 7 bases aligning to TRBD1. Germline V lookup: CDR1 LNHDA, CDR2 SQIVND (reference sequence). The CDR3 is made up of 12 amino acids. CDR3 sequence: CGTGLFADTIYF. Here the CDR3 DNA reads TGTGGGACAGGCCTATTTGCGGACACCATATATTTT.

The rearrangement uses TRBV5-6 and TRBJ2-5; 7 bases match TRBD1. Germline V gene sequence: CDR1 SGHDT, CDR2 YYEEEE. This CDR3 contains 15 residues. Trimming cost V 4 bases and J 4 bases; bases outside gene matches: 10. CDR3 sequence: CASSRYRGNGETQYF. CDR3 nucleotide sequence: TGTGCCAGCAGCCGTTACAGGGGAAATGGAGAGACCCAGTACTTC.

The rearrangement uses TRBV27 and TRBJ1-5; the D gene is possibly TRBD1 (5 bases). Germline CDR1 is MNHEY and CDR2 is SMNVEV (reference sequence). CDR3 size: 15 residues. The V end lost 5 bases, the J end lost 5 bases, and 16 bases lay between the germline ends. CDR3 sequence: CASSPRQGGDQPQHF. The CDR3 bases are TGTGCCAGCAGTCCCCGGCAGGGTGGGGATCAGCCCCAGCATTTT.

This chain connects TRBV2 to TRBJ1-2, with TRBD1 as a possible D gene (6 bases). This CDR3 is 15 amino acids long. CDR1 is SNHLY, CDR2 FYNNEI, per germline. V shed 4 bases and J shed 0 bases, with 12 bases lying between them. For the CDR3, the DNA is TGTGCCAGCAGTGCTGACAGGACCCCTAACTATGGCTACACCTTC. Amino acids: CASSADRTPNYGYTF.

This clone was seen only a few times. The chain is built from TRBV27 and TRBJ1-3; D perhaps matches TRBD1 (5 bases). Between the trimmed V and J ends, which lost 0 bases and 3 bases, there was a span of 12 bases. The CDR3 is made up of 16 amino acids. Germline V gives CDR1 MNHEY, CDR2 SMNVEV (reference sequence). DNA of the CDR3: TGTGCCAGCAGTTTATCTTTGTGGGGCCGTGGAAACACCATATATTTT. It is translated as CASSLSLWGRGNTIYF.

The CDR3 DNA reads as TGTGCCTGGAGTCCTACAGGGGACGAGCAGTACTTC. Its translation is CAWSPTGDEQYF. The chain uses TRBV30 and TRBJ2-7; 7 bases match TRBD1. Trimming took 2 bases from V and 5 from J; bases not matched to a gene: 3. This CDR3 is 12 amino acids long. Germline lookup yields CDR1 GTSNPN and CDR2 SVGIG (reference sequence). The full variable domain, its missing parts supplied by reference TRBV30 and TRBJ2-7, is SQTIHQWPATLVQPVGSPLSLECTVEGTSNPNLYWYRQAAGRGLQLLFYSVGIGQISSEVPQNLSASRPQDRQFILSSKKLLLSDSGFYLCAWSPTGDEQYFGPGTRLTVT.

The chain uses TRBV25-1 and TRBJ1-6; 9 nucleotides agree with TRBD1. Germline V gives CDR1 MGHDK, CDR2 SYGVNS. This CDR3 is 13 amino acids long. V shed 6 bases and J 11 bases; nucleotides not matched to a gene: 5. The CDR3 region is CASRGQGITPLHF. The DNA for the CDR3 is TGTGCCAGCAGGGGACAGGGTATCACACCCCTCCACTTT.

This chain connects TRBV30 to TRBJ1-4; TRBD1 might be the D (5 bases). The CDR3 loop spans 15 amino acids. CDR1 is GTSNPN, CDR2 SVGIG, per germline (reference sequence). The germline V and J ends were trimmed by 1 base and 0 bases, with 9 bases remaining between them. CDR3 DNA sequence: TGTGCCTGGAGTGGAGACAGTGCAACTAATGAAAAACTGTTTTTT. It translates to CAWSGDSATNEKLFF.

This clone has more than one count but fewer than ten. CDR3 sequence: CASSFNTGLLGYTF. The DNA for the CDR3 is TGTGCCAGCAGCTTTAACACAGGCCTCTTGGGCTACACCTTC. V and J are TRBV5-4 and TRBJ1-2, with D perhaps matching TRBD1 (5 bases). This CDR3 has 14 amino acids. Trimming pared 2 bases from V and 8 bases from J, leaving 16 bases between. Germline V gene data show CDR1 as SGHNT and CDR2 as YYREEE (reference sequence).

The chain carries TRBV28 and TRBJ2-3, with 12 bases aligning to TRBD1. CDR1 and CDR2 from the germline V gene are MDHEN and SYDVKM. The CDR3 length is 16 residues. The ends lost 6 bases at V and 3 bases at J; junction bases unmatched: 7. DNA for the CDR3: TGTGCCAGCAGCTCCGGGACAGGGGGCCGGACAGATACGCAGTATTTT. Translating gives CASSSGTGGRTDTQYF.

The chain links TRBV10-3 to TRBJ2-2; TRBD1 is a possible D gene (5 bases). The CDR3 consists of 17 residues. Per germline, CDR1 ENHRY and CDR2 SYGVKD. Trimming removed 2 bases at V and 4 bases at J, with 17 bases between. Written as DNA, the CDR3 is TGTGCCATCAGTGAGGTGAAAGGGGCTTTAGTCACCGGGGAGCTGTTTTTT. Amino acids: CAISEVKGALVTGELFF.

This CDR3 reads CASTIASGSSYNEQFF. As DNA, the CDR3 is TGTGCCAGCACGATCGCTAGCGGGAGCTCCTACAATGAGCAGTTCTTC. The chain is built from TRBV7-2 and TRBJ2-1; TRBD2 agrees at 10 bases. In germline, CDR1 is SGHTA, CDR2 FQGNSA. Trimming cost V 7 bases and J 0 bases; bases outside gene matches: 6. The CDR3 runs to 16 residues.

V usage is TRBV28 and J usage is TRBJ2-7; D is undetermined. CDR1 is MDHEN and CDR2 is SYDVKM in the germline V gene. CDR3 length: 11 amino acids. The V gene lost 5 bases and the J gene lost 5 bases, with 7 bases spanning the gap. This CDR3 is CASSPRNEQYF. In DNA, the CDR3 is TGTGCCAGCAGTCCCCGTAACGAGCAGTACTTC.

The chain uses TRBV10-3 and TRBJ2-1; possible D gene TRBD2, 6 bases. The CDR3 covers 12 residues. Trimming left V 4 bases short and J 8 bases short, with 9 bases between. CDR1 and CDR2 from the germline V gene are ENHRY and SYGVKD. The CDR3 DNA sequence: TGTGCCATCAGTGGCCGCGGGGATGAGCAGTTCTTC. Its protein is CAISGRGDEQFF.

The chain employs TRBV4-1 and TRBJ2-1; 10 bases line up with TRBD2. The ends lost 4 bases at V and 6 bases at J; junction bases unmatched: 12. Germline V gives CDR1 MGHRA, CDR2 YSYEKL. This CDR3 is 17 amino acids long. This CDR3 reads CASSRTATSGAINEQFF. The CDR3 DNA is TGCGCCAGCAGCCGTACGGCCACTAGCGGGGCGATCAATGAGCAGTTCTTC.